The 21 T cell receptor beta chains below all came from one sample that was sequenced in a study of cytomegalovirus exposure and HLA in healthy donors. Assay: immunoSEQ multiplex PCR; the TCRdb copy retains only in-frame clones and omits some. Here the sample spans 55,000 to 80,000 clones, about 95% being singletons. Sequencing was done on a sample of PBMCs. The source is a man younger than 35 in good health and CMV-seronegative.

The rearrangement links TRBV6-4 to TRBJ2-2, with TRBD2 matching 7 bases. Germline loops: CDR1 MRHNA, CDR2 SNTAGT. Losses at the gene ends were 2 bases for V and 6 bases for J; bases not matched to a gene: 0. This CDR3 comprises 13 residues. The CDR3 region has the DNA TGTGCCAGCAGTGACGGGGGGGCCGGGGAGCTGTTTTTT. Protein sequence: CASSDGGAGELFF.

The chain is built from TRBV6-4 and TRBJ2-3; 7 nucleotides match TRBD2. CDR1 is MRHNA, CDR2 SNTAGT, per germline. The CDR3 is 14 residues long. Trimming cost V 5 bases and J 5 bases; bases outside gene matches: 7. As DNA, the CDR3 is TGTGCCAGCAGTCCGGGGAGGGAGGTAGATACGCAGTATTTT. This translates into CASSPGREVDTQYF.

The chain has TRBV25-1 and TRBJ1-5, with D possibly matching TRBD1 (6 bases). The CDR3 runs to 14 residues. Germline assignment: CDR1 MGHDK and CDR2 SYGVNS. V gave up 1 base and J gave up 4 bases, with 8 bases separating them. CDR3 residues: CASSESQGNQPQHF. For the CDR3, the DNA is TGTGCCAGCAGTGAATCCCAGGGGAATCAGCCCCAGCATTTT.

The chain combines TRBV7-3 with TRBJ2-3, with no clear D. Germline lookup yields CDR1 SGHTA and CDR2 FQGTGA. The CDR3 loop spans 13 amino acids. Trimming took off 1 base at V and 6 bases at J, with 8 bases between the two ends. The chain's CDR3 is CASSLRWADTQYF. CDR3 DNA sequence: TGTGCCAGCAGCTTAAGGTGGGCGGATACGCAGTATTTT.

The V gene is TRBV19, the J gene TRBJ1-2; 7 nucleotides align to TRBD1. The V and J ends lost 3 bases and 5 bases, in that order; junction bases with no gene match: 9. The CDR3 has 15 residues. Germline lookup yields CDR1 LNHDA and CDR2 SQIVND (reference sequence). In DNA form, the CDR3 reads TGTGCCAGTAGTATCCAACAGGGGTACCGTTATGGCTACACCTTC. Encoded protein: CASSIQQGYRYGYTF. The full variable domain, rest sourced from reference TRBV19 and TRBJ1-2, is DGGITQSPKYLFRKEGQNVTLSCEQNLNHDAMYWYRQDPGQGLRLIYYSQIVNDFQKGDIAEGYSVSREKKESFPLTVTSAQKNPTAFYLCASSIQQGYRYGYTFGSGTRLTVV.

V is TRBV27 and J is TRBJ1-1, with D maybe TRBD1 (6 bases). The germline V gene encodes CDR1 MNHEY and CDR2 SMNVEV (reference sequence). Trimming removed 7 bases from V and 7 bases from J, with 22 bases in between. The CDR3 has 15 residues. CDR3 DNA: TGTGCCAGCAAGCCTGTCGACAGGCCCAACGGTGAAGCTTTCTTT. Translation gives CASKPVDRPNGEAFF.

This clone appeared once. In DNA form, the CDR3 reads TGTGCCTGGAGTGTACTACGGGGGGCGGAGGGCTACACCTTC. Amino acids: CAWSVLRGAEGYTF. This chain connects TRBV30 to TRBJ1-2, with D possibly matching TRBD1 (6 bases). V was trimmed by 0 bases and J by 8 bases, leaving 16 bases between them. The CDR3 spans 14 residues. Germline CDR1 and CDR2: GTSNPN and SVGIG (reference sequence).

This chain joins TRBV14 and TRBJ1-1; D ambiguous. Trimming cost V 4 bases and J 2 bases, with 17 bases left between them. Germline CDR1 SGHDN, CDR2 FVKESK. CDR3 length: 16 amino acids. CDR3 amino acids: CASSLPGAPGNTEAFF. As DNA, the CDR3 is TGTGCCAGCAGCCTTCCGGGAGCCCCGGGAAACACTGAAGCTTTCTTT.

The chain carries TRBV9 and TRBJ2-3, with 7 bases lining up with TRBD1. V was clipped by 7 bases and J by 6 bases; unmatched bases: 11. CDR1 is SGDLS, CDR2 YYNGEE, per germline. The CDR3 runs to 14 residues. Here the CDR3 reads CASGAGQVPDTQYF. The CDR3 DNA sequence: TGTGCCAGCGGGGCAGGACAGGTCCCCGATACGCAGTATTTT.

This clone was seen only once. The chain couples TRBV27 to TRBJ2-7; 8 bases are shared with TRBD2. The CDR3 is 15 amino acids. CDR1 is MNHEY, CDR2 SMNVEV, per germline (reference sequence). V trimming: 0 bases; J trimming: 4 bases; junction bases outside the gene matches: 5. The CDR3 sequence: CASSLSSGATYEQYF. The CDR3 nucleotides are TGTGCCAGCAGTTTATCTAGCGGGGCAACTTACGAGCAGTACTTC.

The chain links TRBV2 to TRBJ2-6; the D is unclear. The length of the CDR3 is 16 residues. Germline V CDR1 and CDR2: SNHLY, FYNNEI. Trimming stripped 2 bases from V and 8 bases from J, with 16 bases between. The CDR3 DNA reads TGTGCCAGCAGTGAAATCATCCTGGCGGAGACCAACGTCCTGACTTTC. Amino acids: CASSEIILAETNVLTF. Full variable domain (missing parts from reference TRBV2 and TRBJ2-6): EPEVTQTPSHQVTQMGQEVILRCVPISNHLYFYWYRQILGQKVEFLVSFYNNEISEKSEIFDDQFSVERPDGSNFTLKIRSTKLEDSAMYFCASSEIILAETNVLTFGAGSRLTVL.

The V gene is TRBV15, the J gene TRBJ2-1; maybe TRBD1 (6 bases). Trimming removed 1 base at V and 2 bases at J, with 15 bases between. Germline V gives CDR1 LNHNV, CDR2 YYDKDF (reference sequence). The length of the CDR3 is 17 residues. The CDR3 DNA sequence: TGTGCCACCAGCAGAGGTTCGACAGGTAATCCCTACAATGAGCAGTTCTTC. It codes for CATSRGSTGNPYNEQFF.

The chain combines TRBV11-2 with TRBJ2-1, with D possibly being TRBD1 (5 bases). Looked up from germline, CDR1 is SGHAT and CDR2 is FQNNGV. V was shortened by 5 bases and J by 4 bases, with 24 bases between the two germline ends. The CDR3 runs to 18 residues. CDR3 bases: TGTGCCAGCAGCGCACTTGGGGTAGGGGTCGGAACATACAATGAGCAGTTCTTC. Its protein product is CASSALGVGVGTYNEQFF.

The chain couples TRBV7-9 to TRBJ1-1; possibly TRBD1 for D (5 bases). The CDR3 spans 12 residues. Germline V lookup: CDR1 SEHNR, CDR2 FQNEAQ (reference sequence). V dropped 5 bases and J dropped 7 bases, with 11 bases sitting between them. CDR3 in amino acids: CASSADSNEAFF. As DNA, the CDR3 is TGTGCCAGCAGCGCCGACAGTAATGAAGCTTTCTTT.

The count of this clone is one. One junction end disagrees with the germline gene, perhaps due to a read error. The chain is built from TRBV27 and TRBJ2-6; D not resolved. CDR3 length: 17 amino acids. Per the germline V gene, CDR1 is MNHEY and CDR2 is SMNVEV (reference sequence). CDR3 bases: TGTGCCAGCGGTTTGGAAACCCCGACATCTGGGGCCAACGTCCTGACTTTC. Protein product: CASGLETPTSGANVLTF.

The J gene is TRBJ2-1, the V gene TRBV25-1; 8 bases line up with TRBD2. V shed 6 bases, J shed 3 bases, and the junction held 4 bases outside the gene matches. Germline-derived CDR1 and CDR2 are MGHDK and SYGVNS. This CDR3 is built from 14 residues. The CDR3: CASSWTSRYNEQFF. CDR3 bases: TGTGCCAGCAGCTGGACTAGCCGCTACAATGAGCAGTTCTTC.

CDR3 loop: CASSPGTVGEGNTIYF. Written as DNA, the CDR3 is TGTGCCAGCAGTCCCGGGACAGTGGGCGAAGGAAACACCATATATTTT. The chain recombines TRBV27 with TRBJ1-3, with TRBD1 matching over 7 bases. This CDR3 is 16 amino acids long. Germline V lookup: CDR1 MNHEY, CDR2 SMNVEV (reference sequence). V lost 5 bases and J lost 4; bases outside the gene matches: 11.

This chain links TRBV5-1 with TRBJ1-1, with TRBD1 matching 9 bases. Per germline, CDR1 SGHRS and CDR2 YFSETQ. The CDR3 length is 16 residues. V trimming: 4 bases; J trimming: 1 base; junction bases outside the gene matches: 8. The CDR3: CASSPSGTGSNTEAFF. The CDR3 bases are TGCGCCAGCAGCCCGTCCGGGACAGGGTCGAACACTGAAGCTTTCTTT.

The V and J genes are TRBV9 and TRBJ1-2; no reliable D call. The germline V gene encodes CDR1 SGDLS and CDR2 YYNGEE. V was trimmed by 0 bases and J by 7 bases, leaving 13 bases between them. The CDR3 sequence is 14 residues long. The CDR3 protein is CASSVGAGSVGYTF. CDR3 coding DNA: TGTGCCAGCAGCGTAGGGGCCGGATCAGTTGGCTACACCTTC.

The rearrangement links TRBV7-2 to TRBJ2-5, with D unresolved. CDR1 and CDR2 from the germline V gene are SGHTA and FQGNSA. V lost 1 base to trimming and J lost 10 bases, with 22 bases between them. The CDR3 is made up of 16 amino acids. CDR3 loop: CASSLVNLGQTRDQYF. CDR3 sequence (DNA): TGTGCCAGCAGCTTAGTGAATTTGGGCCAGACGCGCGACCAGTACTTC. Combining the CDR3 with reference TRBV7-2 and TRBJ2-5 gives the whole variable domain GAGVSQSPSNKVTEKGKDVELRCDPISGHTALYWYRQSLGQGLEFLIYFQGNSAPDKSGLPSDRFSAERTGGSVSTLTIQRTQQEDSAVYLCASSLVNLGQTRDQYFGPGTRLLVL.

The chain uses TRBV2 and TRBJ2-7; TRBD1 agrees at 8 bases. This CDR3 region has 16 residues. After removal of 8 bases from V and 1 base from J, the junction contained 13 bases not matched to a gene. Germline CDR1 SNHLY, CDR2 FYNNEI. The CDR3 nucleotides read TGTGCCAGCTTGGGCAGGGGGCTTGAGGGGTCCTACGAGCAGTACTTC. Residues: CASLGRGLEGSYEQYF.